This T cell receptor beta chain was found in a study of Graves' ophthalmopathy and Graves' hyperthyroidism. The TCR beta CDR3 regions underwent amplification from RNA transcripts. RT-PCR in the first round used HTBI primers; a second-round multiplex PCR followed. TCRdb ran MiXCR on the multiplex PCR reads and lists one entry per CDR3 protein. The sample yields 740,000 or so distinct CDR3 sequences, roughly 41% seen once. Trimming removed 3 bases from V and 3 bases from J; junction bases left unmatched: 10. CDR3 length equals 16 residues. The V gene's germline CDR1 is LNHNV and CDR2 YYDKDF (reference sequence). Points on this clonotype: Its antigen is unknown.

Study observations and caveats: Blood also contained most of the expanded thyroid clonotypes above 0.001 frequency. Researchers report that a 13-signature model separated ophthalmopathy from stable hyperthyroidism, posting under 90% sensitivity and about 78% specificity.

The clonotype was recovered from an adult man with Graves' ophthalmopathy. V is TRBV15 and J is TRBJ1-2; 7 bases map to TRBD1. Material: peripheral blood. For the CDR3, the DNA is TGTGCCACCAGCAGTGAAGGTCAGGGGGAAGACTATGGCTACACCTTC. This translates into CATSSEGQGEDYGYTF.